A selection of T cell receptor beta chains follows, all from one sample in a study of lymphopenia after photon versus proton radiotherapy. The protocol was immunoSEQ multiplex PCR, while the TCRdb copy is restricted to in-frame clones and leaves out a portion. The table lists fewer than 45,000 clones, 86% of them singletons. The sample here was peripheral blood, taken from a patient treated with proton-based radiotherapy. The receptor set was obtained from a woman in her 70s with pancreatic cancer. Some clones in this sample may be carry-over from other donors' samples. Both conserved end residues are part of each CDR3. The D gene is left open where the match is weak. Not all rows give a size; the values are once, few, many and, for expanded clones, a class.

V gene	D gene	clone size	J gene	CDR3 protein	CDR3 DNA
TRBV27	TRBD1	-	TRBJ1-5	CASSPPGGTQPQHF	TGTGCCAGCAGTCCCCCAGGGGGCACTCAGCCCCAGCATTTT
TRBV28	TRBD2	-	TRBJ2-2	CASSFWGGTGELFF	TGTGCCAGCAGTTTCTGGGGGGGCACCGGGGAGCTGTTTTTT
TRBV5-1	TRBD1	once	TRBJ1-2	CASKQGDYGYTF	TGCGCCAGCAAACAGGGGGACTATGGCTACACCTTC
TRBV29-1	-	-	TRBJ2-5	CSGRLGGETQYF	TGCAGCGGCCGTCTAGGAGGGGAGACCCAGTACTTC
TRBV10-1	-	-	TRBJ2-2	CARGTEDRNTGELFF	TGCGCCAGGGGGACTGAGGACCGGAACACCGGGGAGCTGTTTTTT
TRBV4-1	TRBD2	-	TRBJ2-1	CASSHRTSGAYNEQFF	TGCGCCAGCAGCCACCGGACTAGCGGTGCCTACAATGAGCAGTTCTTC
TRBV5-5	-	few	TRBJ1-1	CASSLAGEVVTEAFF	TGTGCCAGCAGCTTGGCGGGAGAGGTGGTCACTGAAGCTTTCTTT
TRBV10-1	-	-	TRBJ2-3	CASSEGRAQYF	TGCGCCAGCAGTGAGGGTAGGGCGCAGTATTTT
TRBV6-5	-	-	TRBJ1-1	CASTKDPNTEAFF	TGTGCCAGCACCAAAGACCCGAACACTGAAGCTTTCTTT
TRBV27	TRBD2	-	TRBJ2-5	CASSLPGGRETQYF	TGTGCCAGCAGTCTTCCGGGGGGACGAGAGACCCAGTACTTC
TRBV7-9	-	-	TRBJ2-7	CASRGQGIDEQYF	TGTGCCAGCAGAGGTCAGGGGATAGACGAGCAGTACTTC
TRBV4-1	-	-	TRBJ1-2	CASSQDRIGSKRDGRNYGYTF	TGCGCCAGCAGCCAAGATCGCATCGGTTCGAAACGGGACGGGCGAAACTATGGCTACACCTTC
TRBV28	-	once	TRBJ2-6	CASSPGASGANVLTF	TGTGCCAGCAGCCCAGGAGCCTCTGGGGCCAACGTCCTGACTTTC
TRBV5-5	-	-	TRBJ2-3	CASSSEHGTLDTQYF	TGTGCCAGCAGCTCAGAACACGGGACACTGGATACGCAGTATTTT
TRBV7-2	-	-	TRBJ1-2	CASSLSSSRATNYGYTF	TGTGCCAGCAGCTTAAGCTCCAGCAGGGCGACTAACTATGGCTACACCTTC
TRBV11-2	-	-	TRBJ2-7	CASSLVGSYEQYF	TGTGCCAGCAGCTTAGTGGGCAGCTACGAGCAGTACTTC
TRBV27	-	-	TRBJ2-3	CASRVTSSTDTQYF	TGTGCCAGCAGGGTTACCTCTAGCACAGATACGCAGTATTTT
TRBV10-1	TRBD1	-	TRBJ1-1	CASSGTGANTEAFF	TGCGCCAGCAGCGGGACAGGGGCGAACACTGAAGCTTTCTTT
TRBV28	TRBD1	once	TRBJ1-6	CASSRTGGFDSPLHF	TGTGCCAGCAGCAGAACAGGGGGTTTTGATTCACCCCTCCACTTT
TRBV27	-	-	TRBJ1-1	CASSLSWEQNTEAFF	TGTGCCAGCAGTTTATCTTGGGAGCAGAACACTGAAGCTTTCTTT
TRBV19	-	-	TRBJ1-1	CASSIRRWARADTEAFF	TGTGCCAGTAGTATACGTCGGTGGGCCAGGGCGGACACTGAAGCTTTCTTT
TRBV21-1	-	-	TRBJ2-1	CASSTKPPTRDQVTNEQFF	TGTGCCAGCAGCACGAAACCTCCGACCCGGGACCAGGTTACAAATGAGCAGTTCTTC
TRBV30	-	-	TRBJ1-1	CAWKQTATEAFF	TGTGCCTGGAAACAGACCGCTACTGAAGCTTTCTTT
TRBV5-1	TRBD1	-	TRBJ1-2	CASRITGDYGYTF	TGCGCCAGCAGGATCACAGGGGACTATGGCTACACCTTC
TRBV10-3	TRBD1	-	TRBJ2-3	CAISESTGGRTDTQYF	TGTGCCATCAGTGAGTCGACAGGGGGCAGGACAGATACGCAGTATTTT
TRBV7-2	TRBD1	-	TRBJ1-3	CASSLVSGRGTGNTIYF	TGTGCCAGCAGCTTAGTTTCGGGCAGGGGGACTGGAAACACCATATATTTT
TRBV28	-	-	TRBJ1-3	CASSLGRIGNTIYF	TGTGCCAGCAGTTTAGGTCGGATTGGAAACACCATATATTTT
TRBV10-2	-	-	TRBJ2-1	CASSAWEIGRDEQFF	TGCGCCAGCAGTGCGTGGGAAATCGGGAGAGATGAGCAGTTCTTC
TRBV9	TRBD2	-	TRBJ2-3	CASSVGLAEIASTDTQYF	TGTGCCAGCAGCGTAGGACTAGCGGAGATAGCTAGCACAGATACGCAGTATTTT
TRBV29-1	-	-	TRBJ2-7	CSVEESYEQYF	TGCAGCGTTGAAGAAAGCTACGAGCAGTACTTC
TRBV6-6	TRBD2	-	TRBJ2-7	CASSLGTSGPYEQYF	TGTGCCAGCAGTTTAGGGACTAGCGGTCCCTACGAGCAGTACTTC
TRBV5-1	-	once	TRBJ2-6	CASTIGPNSGANVLTF	TGCGCCAGTACGATCGGACCTAACTCTGGGGCCAACGTCCTGACTTTC
TRBV14	TRBD2	-	TRBJ2-1	CASSQDGRGSGRARSYNEQFF	TGTGCCAGCAGCCAAGATGGGAGGGGGAGCGGGAGGGCCCGCTCCTACAATGAGCAGTTCTTC
TRBV4-2	-	few	TRBJ1-2	CASSQEGRRDGYTF	TGTGCCAGCAGCCAAGAAGGTAGACGAGATGGCTACACCTTC
TRBV14	-	once	TRBJ1-6	CASSPPGGVLHF	TGTGCCAGCAGCCCCCCGGGCGGGGTCCTCCACTTT
TRBV30	TRBD2	-	TRBJ2-1	CAWQPEAGGGLRSYNEQFF	TGTGCCTGGCAGCCTGAGGCGGGAGGGGGTTTACGCTCCTACAATGAGCAGTTCTTC
TRBV28	-	-	TRBJ2-7	CASGRQPTYEQYF	TGTGCCAGCGGGAGACAACCAACCTACGAGCAGTACTTC
TRBV4-1	TRBD1	-	TRBJ2-6	CASSLRQGALAGANVLTF	TGCGCCAGCAGCTTACGACAGGGGGCACTCGCTGGGGCCAACGTCCTGACTTTC
TRBV13	-	-	TRBJ1-1	CASSLQGPTEAFF	TGTGCCAGCAGCTTGCAGGGCCCGACTGAAGCTTTCTTT
TRBV27	TRBD1	-	TRBJ2-7	CASRGRDRVFFEQYF	TGTGCCAGCAGGGGACGGGACAGGGTTTTCTTCGAGCAGTACTTC
TRBV14	-	-	TRBJ2-7	CASSQVPFYPILVVSYEQYF	TGTGCCAGCAGCCAAGTACCATTTTATCCAATACTAGTCGTGAGCTACGAGCAGTACTTC
TRBV29-1	TRBD1	once	TRBJ1-1	CSVDRTGRAEAFF	TGCAGCGTGGACCGGACAGGGAGGGCTGAAGCTTTCTTT
TRBV6-1	TRBD1	once	TRBJ2-2	CASSVRDRDTGELFF	TGTGCCAGCAGTGTTAGGGACAGGGACACCGGGGAGCTGTTTTTT
TRBV2	TRBD2	once	TRBJ2-5	CATVRTSGYETQYF	TGTGCCACCGTTCGGACTAGCGGGTATGAGACCCAGTACTTC
TRBV11-2	TRBD1	-	TRBJ1-4	CASSLVGQGDPNEKLFF	TGTGCCAGCAGCTTAGTTGGCCAGGGGGACCCAAATGAAAAACTGTTTTTT
TRBV6-5	TRBD1	-	TRBJ1-2	CASSPGTGIGYTF	TGTGCCAGCAGTCCCGGGACAGGGATTGGCTACACCTTC
TRBV10-3	-	-	TRBJ2-5	CAISQGAQETQYF	TGTGCCATCAGCCAGGGAGCCCAAGAGACCCAGTACTTC
TRBV28	-	-	TRBJ1-4	CASTDRTVDKLFF	TGTGCCAGCACCGACAGGACAGTGGACAAACTGTTTTTT
TRBV4-2	TRBD1	-	TRBJ2-5	CASSFGQGPQETQYF	TGTGCCAGCAGCTTCGGACAGGGCCCCCAAGAGACCCAGTACTTC
TRBV6-4	TRBD2	-	TRBJ2-1	CASSPIAGVSGEQFF	TGTGCCAGCAGTCCTATAGCGGGAGTCTCCGGGGAGCAGTTCTTC
TRBV18	TRBD2	-	TRBJ2-3	CASSPSLVGRASDTQYF	TGTGCCAGCTCACCGAGCCTGGTCGGGAGGGCCTCAGATACGCAGTATTTT
TRBV29-1	TRBD2	-	TRBJ2-2	CSVEQAGGGTGELFF	TGCAGCGTTGAACAAGCGGGAGGGGGCACCGGGGAGCTGTTTTTT
TRBV7-9	-	-	TRBJ1-1	CASSFLQNTEAFF	TGTGCCAGCAGCTTTTTACAGAACACTGAAGCTTTCTTT
TRBV19	-	-	TRBJ1-6	CASSVGGLMDSPLHF	TGTGCCAGTAGTGTGGGGGGGCTGATGGATTCACCCCTCCACTTT
TRBV18	-	-	TRBJ2-2	CASSPPLATNTGELFF	TGTGCCAGCTCACCCCCCCTAGCGACTAACACCGGGGAGCTGTTTTTT